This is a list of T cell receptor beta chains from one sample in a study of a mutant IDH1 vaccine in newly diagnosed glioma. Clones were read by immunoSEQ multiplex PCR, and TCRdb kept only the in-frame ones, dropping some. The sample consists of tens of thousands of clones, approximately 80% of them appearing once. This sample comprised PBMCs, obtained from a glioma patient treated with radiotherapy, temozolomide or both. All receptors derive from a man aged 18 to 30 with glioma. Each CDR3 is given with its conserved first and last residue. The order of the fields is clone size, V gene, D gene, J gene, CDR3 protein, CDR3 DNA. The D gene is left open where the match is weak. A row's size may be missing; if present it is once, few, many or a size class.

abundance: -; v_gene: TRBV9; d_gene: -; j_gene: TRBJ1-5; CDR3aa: CASSVGEGFNQPQHF; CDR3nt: TGTGCCAGCAGCGTAGGAGAAGGTTTCAATCAGCCCCAGCATTTT
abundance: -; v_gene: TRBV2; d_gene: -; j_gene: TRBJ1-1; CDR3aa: CASSQDTRSPGAFF; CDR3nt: TGTGCCAGCAGCCAAGACACCCGCTCCCCGGGAGCTTTCTTT
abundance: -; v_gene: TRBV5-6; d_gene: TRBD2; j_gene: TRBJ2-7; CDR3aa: CASSLAGLLAGGPWEQYF; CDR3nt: TGTGCCAGCAGCTTGGCAGGGTTACTAGCGGGAGGGCCTTGGGAGCAGTACTTC
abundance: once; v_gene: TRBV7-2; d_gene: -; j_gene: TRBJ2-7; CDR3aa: CASSNHRDFTYEQYF; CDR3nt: TGTGCCAGCAGCAACCACCGGGACTTCACCTACGAGCAGTACTTC
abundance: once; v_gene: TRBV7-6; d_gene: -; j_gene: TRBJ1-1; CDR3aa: CASSQGAEAFF; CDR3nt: TGTGCCAGCAGCCAAGGCGCTGAAGCTTTCTTT
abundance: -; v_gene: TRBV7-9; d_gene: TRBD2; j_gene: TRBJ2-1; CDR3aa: CASSPKTGTSGYSYNEQFF; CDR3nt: TGTGCCAGCAGCCCAAAAACCGGGACTAGCGGATACTCCTACAATGAGCAGTTCTTC
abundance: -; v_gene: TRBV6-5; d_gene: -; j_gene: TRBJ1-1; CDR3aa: CASSYEPVNTEAFF; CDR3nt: TGTGCCAGCAGTTACGAGCCGGTGAACACTGAAGCTTTCTTT
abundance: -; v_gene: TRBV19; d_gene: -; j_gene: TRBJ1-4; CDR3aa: CASSARTAREKLFF; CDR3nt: TGTGCCAGTAGTGCCCGAACAGCACGTGAAAAACTGTTTTTT
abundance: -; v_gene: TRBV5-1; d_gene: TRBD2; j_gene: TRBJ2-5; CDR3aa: CASSLAPTGGTQETQYF; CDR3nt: TGCGCCAGCAGCTTGGCCCCGACGGGGGGTACTCAAGAGACCCAGTACTTC
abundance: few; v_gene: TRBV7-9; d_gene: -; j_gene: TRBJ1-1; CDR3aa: CASSLSQTNTEAFF; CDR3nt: TGTGCCAGCAGCTTGTCACAGACGAACACTGAAGCTTTCTTT
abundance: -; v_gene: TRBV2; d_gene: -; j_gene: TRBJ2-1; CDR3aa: CASSGTVWNEQFF; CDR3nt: TGTGCCAGCAGTGGGACCGTTTGGAATGAGCAGTTCTTC
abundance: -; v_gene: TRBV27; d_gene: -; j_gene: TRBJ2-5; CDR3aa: CASSFGLGVPETQYF; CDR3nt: TGTGCCAGCAGTTTTGGGCTAGGTGTACCTGAGACCCAGTACTTC
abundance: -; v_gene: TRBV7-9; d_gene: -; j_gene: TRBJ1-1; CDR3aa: CASSATQAMNTEAFF; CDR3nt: TGTGCCAGCAGCGCCACACAGGCGATGAACACTGAAGCTTTCTTT
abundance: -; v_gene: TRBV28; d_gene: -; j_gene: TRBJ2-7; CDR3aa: CASSLALGIRGQYF; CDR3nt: TGTGCCAGCAGTTTAGCTTTGGGGATTCGTGGGCAGTACTTC
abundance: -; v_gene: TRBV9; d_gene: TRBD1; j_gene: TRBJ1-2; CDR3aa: CASSVVGTGDLNYGYTF; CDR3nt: TGTGCCAGCAGCGTAGTTGGGACAGGGGACTTGAACTATGGCTACACCTTC
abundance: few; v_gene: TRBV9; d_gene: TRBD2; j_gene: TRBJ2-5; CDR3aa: CASSVRLAGGPETQYF; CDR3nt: TGTGCCAGCAGCGTGCGACTAGCGGGAGGGCCTGAGACCCAGTACTTC
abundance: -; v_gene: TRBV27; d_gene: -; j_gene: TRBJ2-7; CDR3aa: CASSPSPPVYEQYF; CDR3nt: TGTGCCAGCAGTCCCTCTCCGCCAGTTTACGAGCAGTACTTC
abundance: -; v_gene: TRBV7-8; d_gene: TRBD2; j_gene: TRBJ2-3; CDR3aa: CASSFRVGLAGGTDTQYF; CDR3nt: TGTGCCAGCAGCTTTAGGGTGGGACTAGCGGGGGGGACAGATACGCAGTATTTT
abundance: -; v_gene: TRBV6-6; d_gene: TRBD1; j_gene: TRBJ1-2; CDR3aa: CASSGPRDSHYGYTF; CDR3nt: TGTGCCAGCAGTGGCCCCCGGGACAGTCACTATGGCTACACCTTC
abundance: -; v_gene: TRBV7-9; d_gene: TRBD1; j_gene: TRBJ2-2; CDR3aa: CASSPGQGDTGELFF; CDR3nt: TGTGCCAGCAGCCCGGGACAGGGGGACACCGGGGAGCTGTTTTTT
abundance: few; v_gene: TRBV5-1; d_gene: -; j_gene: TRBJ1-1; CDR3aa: CASSRGGNTEAFF; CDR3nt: TGCGCCAGCAGCAGGGGGGGGAACACTGAAGCTTTCTTT
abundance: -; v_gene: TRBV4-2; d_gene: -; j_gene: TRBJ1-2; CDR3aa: CASSQRTDSLYGYTF; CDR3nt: TGTGCCAGCAGCCAACGGACTGACTCCCTCTATGGCTACACCTTC
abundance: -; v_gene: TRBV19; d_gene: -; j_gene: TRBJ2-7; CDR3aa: CASSPSWVLEQYF; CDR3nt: TGTGCCAGTAGTCCTAGCTGGGTGTTGGAGCAGTACTTC
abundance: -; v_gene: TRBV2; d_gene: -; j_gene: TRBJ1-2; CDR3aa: CASSVQGVYGYTF; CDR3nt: TGTGCCAGCAGTGTTCAGGGAGTCTATGGCTACACCTTC
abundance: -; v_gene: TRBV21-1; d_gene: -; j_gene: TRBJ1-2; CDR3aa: CASSKVWVGGAYGYTF; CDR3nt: TGTGCCAGCAGCAAAGTGTGGGTCGGGGGCGCCTATGGCTACACCTTC
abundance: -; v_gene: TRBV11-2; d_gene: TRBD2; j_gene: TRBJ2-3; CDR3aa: CASSLDLAGSDTQYF; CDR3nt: TGTGCCAGCAGCTTAGACCTAGCGGGATCAGATACGCAGTATTTT
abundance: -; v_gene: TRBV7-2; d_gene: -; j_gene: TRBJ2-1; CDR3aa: CASSFGGLYNEQFF; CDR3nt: TGTGCCAGCAGCTTTGGCGGCTTATACAATGAGCAGTTCTTC
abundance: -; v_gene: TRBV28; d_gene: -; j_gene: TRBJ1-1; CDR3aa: CASSLTKMVSTEAFF; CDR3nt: TGTGCCAGCAGCCTTACGAAAATGGTGAGCACTGAAGCTTTCTTT
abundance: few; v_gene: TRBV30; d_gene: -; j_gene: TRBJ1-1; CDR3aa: CACTRRGEAFF; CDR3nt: TGTGCCTGCACTAGACGAGGGGAAGCTTTCTTT
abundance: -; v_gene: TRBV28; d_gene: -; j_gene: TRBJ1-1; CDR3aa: CGTLVVTEAFF; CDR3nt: TGTGGGACACTCGTGGTCACTGAAGCTTTCTTT
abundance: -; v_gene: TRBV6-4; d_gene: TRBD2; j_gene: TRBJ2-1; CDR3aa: CASSNFGLAPYNEQFF; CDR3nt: TGTGCCAGCAGTAACTTCGGACTAGCGCCCTACAATGAGCAGTTCTTC
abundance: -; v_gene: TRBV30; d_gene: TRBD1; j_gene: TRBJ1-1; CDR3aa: CAWSSDRTGRANTEAFF; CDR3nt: TGTGCCTGGAGTTCCGATCGGACAGGGAGGGCGAACACTGAAGCTTTCTTT
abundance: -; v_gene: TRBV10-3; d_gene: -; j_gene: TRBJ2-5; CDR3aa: CAISEVFSLETQYF; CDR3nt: TGTGCCATCAGTGAGGTGTTCTCGTTGGAGACCCAGTACTTC
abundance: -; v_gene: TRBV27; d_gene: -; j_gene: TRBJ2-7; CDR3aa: CASSLLRGAAYEQYF; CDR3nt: TGTGCCAGCAGTTTGCTCCGGGGGGCAGCCTACGAGCAGTACTTC
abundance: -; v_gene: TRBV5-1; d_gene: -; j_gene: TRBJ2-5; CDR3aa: CASSLGQVNRQETQYF; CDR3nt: TGCGCCAGCAGCTTGGGGCAGGTGAATAGGCAAGAGACCCAGTACTTC
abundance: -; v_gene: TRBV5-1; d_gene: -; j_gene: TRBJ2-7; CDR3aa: CASRKDSDYEQYF; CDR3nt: TGCGCCAGCCGGAAGGACAGCGACTACGAGCAGTACTTC
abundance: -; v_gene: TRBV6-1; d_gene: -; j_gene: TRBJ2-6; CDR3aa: CASINLPSGANVLTF; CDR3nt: TGTGCCAGCATCAATCTGCCCTCTGGGGCCAACGTCCTGACTTTC
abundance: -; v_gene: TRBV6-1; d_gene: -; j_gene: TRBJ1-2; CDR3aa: CASSEALLGAYGYTF; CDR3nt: TGTGCCAGCAGTGAAGCGCTTCTCGGGGCGTATGGCTACACCTTC
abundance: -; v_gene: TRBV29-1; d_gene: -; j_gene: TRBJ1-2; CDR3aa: CSVESGDGYGYTF; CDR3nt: TGCAGCGTTGAATCGGGGGACGGGTATGGCTACACCTTC
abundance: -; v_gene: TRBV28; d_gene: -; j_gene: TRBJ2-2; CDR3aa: CASSLYRVTGELFF; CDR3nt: TGTGCCAGCAGTTTATATAGAGTAACCGGGGAGCTGTTTTTT
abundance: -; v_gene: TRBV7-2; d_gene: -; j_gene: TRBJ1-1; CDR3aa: CASSLQRVHPEAFF; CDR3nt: TGTGCCAGCAGCTTACAGAGGGTTCACCCTGAAGCTTTCTTT